Sequencing of this T cell receptor (beta chain) was carried out in a study of cytomegalovirus exposure and HLA in healthy donors. Deletions cut 5 bases from V and 6 bases from J, with 17 bases between. Germline-derived CDR1 and CDR2 are MRHNA and SNTAGT. This CDR3 comprises 15 residues. It was with 60 Vbeta and 13 Jbeta primers that the PCR ran. Libraries were prepared by immunoSEQ multiplex PCR; TCRdb keeps only in-frame clonotypes and omits some of them. The table shows approximately 180,000 clones, with more than 60% occurring only once. The chain combines TRBV6-4 with TRBJ2-1; perhaps TRBD1 as D (5 bases). The receptor comes from a woman between 55 and 75 years old in good health and CMV-seropositive. Sample: PBMCs. Written as DNA, the CDR3 is TGTGCCAGCAGTACTTCAGGTGCAGGGTCCAATGAGCAGTTCTTC. Protein product: CASSTSGAGSNEQFF.